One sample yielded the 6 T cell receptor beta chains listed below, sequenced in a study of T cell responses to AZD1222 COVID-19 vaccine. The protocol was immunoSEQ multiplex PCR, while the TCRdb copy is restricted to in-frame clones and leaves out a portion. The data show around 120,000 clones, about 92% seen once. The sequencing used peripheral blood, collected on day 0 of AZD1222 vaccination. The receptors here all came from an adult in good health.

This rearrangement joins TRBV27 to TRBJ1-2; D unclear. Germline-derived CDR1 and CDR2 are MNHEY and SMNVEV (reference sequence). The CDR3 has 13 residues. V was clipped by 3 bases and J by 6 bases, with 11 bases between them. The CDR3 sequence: CASSFKGFHGYTF. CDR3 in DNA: TGTGCCAGCAGTTTTAAAGGGTTCCATGGCTACACCTTC.

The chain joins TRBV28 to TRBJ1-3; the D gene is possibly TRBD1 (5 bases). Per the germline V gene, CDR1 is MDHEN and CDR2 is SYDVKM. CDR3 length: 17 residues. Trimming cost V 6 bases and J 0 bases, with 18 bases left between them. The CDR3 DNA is TGTGCCAGCAGCACAGGTTGGGAAGCCTTCTCTGGAAACACCATATATTTT. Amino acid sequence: CASSTGWEAFSGNTIYF.

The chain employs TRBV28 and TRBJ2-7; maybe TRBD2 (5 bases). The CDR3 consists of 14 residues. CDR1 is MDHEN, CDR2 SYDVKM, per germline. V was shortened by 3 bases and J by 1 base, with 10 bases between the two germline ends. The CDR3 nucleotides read TGTGCCAGCAGTTTGGAGACTACTTCCTACGAGCAGTACTTC. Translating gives CASSLETTSYEQYF.

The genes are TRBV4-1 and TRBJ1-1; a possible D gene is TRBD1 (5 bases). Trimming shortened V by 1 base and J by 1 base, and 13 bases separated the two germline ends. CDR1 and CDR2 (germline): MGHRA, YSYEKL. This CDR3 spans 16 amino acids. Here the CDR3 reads CASSQGRGGSNTEAFF. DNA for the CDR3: TGCGCCAGCAGCCAAGGACGGGGGGGGTCGAACACTGAAGCTTTCTTT.

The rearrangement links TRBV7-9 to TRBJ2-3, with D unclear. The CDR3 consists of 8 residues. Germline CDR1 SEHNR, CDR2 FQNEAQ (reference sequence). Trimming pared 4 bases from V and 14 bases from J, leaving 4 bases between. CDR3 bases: TGTGCCAGCAGCTCCAGGTATTTT. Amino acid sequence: CASSSRYF. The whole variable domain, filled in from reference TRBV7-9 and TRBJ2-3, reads DTGVSQNPRHKITKRGQNVTFRCDPISEHNRLYWYRQTLGQGPEFLTYFQNEAQLEKSRLLSDRFSAERPKGSFSTLEIQRTEQGDSAMYLCASSSRYFGPGTRLTVL.

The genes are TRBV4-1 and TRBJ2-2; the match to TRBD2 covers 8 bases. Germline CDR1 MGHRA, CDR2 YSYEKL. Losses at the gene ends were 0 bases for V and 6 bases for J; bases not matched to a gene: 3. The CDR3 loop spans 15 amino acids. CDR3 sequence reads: CASSQDWTSPGELFF. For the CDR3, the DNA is TGCGCCAGCAGCCAAGACTGGACTAGCCCCGGGGAGCTGTTTTTT.